This TCR beta chain was recovered during a study of cytomegalovirus exposure and HLA in healthy donors. Study at large: Early release data held tens of millions of unique TCRs from HLA-typed donors.

Findings of the study overall: In presence/absence analyses, roughly uniform sequencing depth across donors was assumed. TRBV6-2, TRBV6-3 and other indistinguishable V segments were excluded.

PCR employed 60 Vbeta and 13 Jbeta primers. Sequenced by immunoSEQ multiplex PCR; TCRdb stores in-frame clones only, minus some. The table has 160,000 or so clones, around 76% seen once. There are 15 residues in the CDR3. Trimming removed 5 bases from V and 5 bases from J, with 16 bases in between. Germline V gene lookup returns CDR1 LNHDA and CDR2 SQIVND (reference sequence). Healthy bone marrow donors made up the donor group. Details on this clone: Its antigen is still unknown.

Source material: PBMCs. This clonotype was sampled from a woman aged 40 to 50 in good health and CMV-seronegative. This chain connects TRBV19 to TRBJ2-1; TRBD2 is a possible D gene (5 bases). The CDR3 region is CASSLRESGDNEQFF. CDR3 in DNA: TGTGCCAGTAGTCTGCGCGAGAGCGGAGACAATGAGCAGTTCTTC.